A few counts support the clone carrying this T cell receptor (beta chain). Its specificity is unknown. Authors of the study amplified TCR beta CDR3 regions from RNA transcripts. RT-PCR in the first round (using the HTBI primer set) targeted the TCR CDR3. TCRdb processed the multiplex PCR reads anew with MiXCR; each CDR3 protein has one entry. The data show hundreds of thousands of distinct CDR3 sequences, more than 15% seen once. This entry belongs to a study of T cells in Graves' hyperthyroidism and ophthalmopathy. Study-level points and caveats: Prediction of ophthalmopathy progression came a median approximately 6 months pre-onset.

The study included ophthalmopathy patients with Clinical Activity Score at least 3, NOSPECS grade at least 4 and duration under 3 months. Germline lookup yields CDR1 SQVTM and CDR2 ANQGSEA. V was cut by 7 bases and J by 2 bases, with 11 bases left in between. The CDR3 spans 12 residues. The J gene is TRBJ2-5, the V gene TRBV29-1; either TRBD1 or TRBD2 may fit D (5 bases each). The sequence derives from a woman aged 55-69 years with Graves' ophthalmopathy. The sequenced sample was blood. DNA of the CDR3: TGCAGCGGTACTAGGGGACAAGAGACCCAGTACTTC. Residues: CSGTRGQETQYF. Full variable domain (remainder filled in from reference TRBV29-1 and TRBJ2-5): SAVISQKPSRDICQRGTSLTIQCQVDSQVTMMFWYRQQPGQSLTLIATANQGSEATYESGFVIDKFPISRPNLTFSTLTVSNMSPEDSSIYLCSGTRGQETQYFGPGTRLLVL.